The 4 T cell receptor beta chains below come from one sample, sequenced in a study of a mutant IDH1 vaccine in newly diagnosed glioma. Time point in this sample: week 35, safety follow-up. Every vaccination contained 300 ug of the mutant IDH1 20-mer peptide and was paired with topical imiquimod. Which antigens these TCRs recognize remains unknown. Sequenced by immunoSEQ multiplex PCR; TCRdb stores in-frame clones only, minus some. The sample shows some 47,000 clones, about 76% of them seen only once. The sample consisted of PBMCs, taken from a glioma patient whose treatment included an IDH1 peptide vaccine. All receptors come from a woman aged 40 to 50 with glioma. Some clones in this sample may be carry-over from other donors' samples.

V gene TRBV4-3 combines with J gene TRBJ2-3, with unresolved D. This CDR3 comprises 15 residues. Looked up from germline, CDR1 is LGHNA and CDR2 is YSLEER. V gave up 0 bases and J gave up 1 base, with 8 bases separating them. The CDR3 here is CASSQDGHGTDTQYF. CDR3 in DNA: TGCGCCAGCAGCCAAGATGGGCATGGCACAGATACGCAGTATTTT.

This clone has only a few counts. The chain employs TRBV5-1 and TRBJ1-1, with D unresolved. This CDR3 comprises 15 residues. V was pared by 0 bases and J by 1 base, with 10 bases between. The germline V gene encodes CDR1 SGHRS and CDR2 YFSETQ. CDR3 residues: CASSLEAVGNTEAFF. CDR3 coding DNA: TGCGCCAGCAGCTTGGAGGCGGTTGGGAACACTGAAGCTTTCTTT.

This chain joins TRBV1 and TRBJ2-1. TRBV1 is shown as a pseudogene. The CDR3 loop spans 8 amino acids. The CDR3 loop reads CTSSQDFF. DNA for the CDR3: TGCACCAGCAGCCAGGATTTCTTC.

The chain carries TRBV7-9 and TRBJ2-2; D is undetermined. CDR3 length equals 14 residues. Germline V lookup: CDR1 SEHNR, CDR2 FQNEAQ (reference sequence). Trimming pared 5 bases from V and 6 bases from J, leaving 13 bases between. The CDR3 protein is CASSPDTTPGELFF. In nucleotides, the CDR3 is TGTGCCAGCAGCCCCGACACCACACCCGGGGAGCTGTTTTTT.